This T cell receptor (beta chain) was captured in a study of CD8 T cells in ankylosing spondylitis (dated by TCRdb to the late 2010s). Context from the whole study: The study profiled T cell receptor beta repertoires in healthy donors and ankylosing spondylitis patients to find disease-linked TCR variants. In total, the full study cohort was made up of roughly 110 healthy donors and 20 to 25 ankylosing spondylitis patients. Peripheral blood was sampled, and synovial fluid was additionally collected from ankylosing spondylitis patients.

Many counts were recorded for this clonotype. Its specific antigen is unknown. No qualities accompany the bases; no much larger clone lies one base away. The CDR3 has 15 amino acids, counting the end cysteine and phenylalanine. Of all the DNA, just the CDR3 is kept, 45 bases in frame from base 1. CDR1 and CDR2 are drawn from the germline V gene: SGHRS, YFSETQ. The junction shows trimming of 1 base on V and 2 bases on J, plus 11 bases between the germline ends. The paper as a whole reports these results and caveats: Some motif variants were previously reported in synovial fluid and blood of reactive arthritis patients, suggesting common disease-initiation mechanisms. The disease-linked clones were reported as significantly enriched in matched synovial fluid samples from ankylosing spondylitis patients. A TCR beta motif of 7 or 8 highly homologous amino acid variants appeared characteristic of blood from ankylosing spondylitis patients. The disease-linked clones showed a CD8+ phenotype and occurred at relatively low frequencies in peripheral blood.

Instrument on record: Illumina HiSeq 2500. Quantitative 5'-RACE with molecular barcodes was used to prepare TCR beta libraries. From the authors' description of their analysis: A new computational method, built on a probabilistic model of VDJ rearrangement, was used to identify disease-linked TCR variants. TCRdb reworked the public reads: Q25 trimming with fastp, MiXCR clone assembly, productive beta chains retained. All rows with the same CDR3 protein become a single entry with the most common DNA and genes. These V and J calls derive from TCRdb rather than the authors' analysis. Within this sample are roughly 240,000 distinct CDR3 sequences, with 8% to 9% of them counted one time only. The ten largest account for around 4.4% of the sample.

This TCR derives from a female donor with ankylosing spondylitis or in good health (not recorded which). Sample: blood, either unsorted or a sorted T cell fraction (not recorded which). The sequence is built from TRBV5-1 and TRBJ2-3, with an unclear D gene assignment. The sequenced DNA: TGCGCCAGCAGCTTGTTTGACTCCCTCACAGATACGCAGTATTTT. Its protein product is CASSLFDSLTDTQYF.